What follows is one T cell receptor (beta chain) and its context. The entry originates in a study of blood T cell repertoires in COVID-19. The germline V gene encodes CDR1 SGHKS and CDR2 YYEKEE (reference sequence). With 3 bases removed from V and 0 bases from J, the gap between germline ends came to 9 bases. The CDR3 runs 14 residues. Sequenced by immunoSEQ multiplex PCR; TCRdb stores in-frame clones only, minus some. Of roughly 43,000 clones in the sample, about 91% were seen once. The TCR was taken from a human donor in a cohort sampled during active COVID-19. The genes are TRBV5-5 and TRBJ2-5; D is uncertain. Input material: peripheral blood. Here the CDR3 DNA reads TGTGCCAGCAGCTCCCTATCGAACCAAGAGACCCAGTACTTC. Protein: CASSSLSNQETQYF.